These 10 T cell receptor beta chains originate from one sample sequenced in a study of T cell changes during pregnancy in multiple sclerosis. Sequenced by immunoSEQ multiplex PCR; TCRdb stores in-frame clones only, minus some. This table holds 60,000 or so clones, 89% found once. This material consisted of peripheral blood, taken in the first trimester of pregnancy. These receptor sequences come from a female donor with multiple sclerosis, enrolled in a pregnancy study.

The V and J genes are TRBV6-1 and TRBJ2-7, with D unclear. The CDR3 contains 13 residues. V was trimmed by 1 base and J by 4 bases, leaving 8 bases between them. Germline V gene lookup returns CDR1 MNHNS and CDR2 SASEGT. The CDR3 DNA follows: TGTGCCAGCAGTGAAGAACCGACTTACGAGCAGTACTTC. As protein: CASSEEPTYEQYF.

The V call is TRBV5-1, the J call TRBJ2-7; 7 bases align to TRBD1. Germline V gene lookup returns CDR1 SGHRS and CDR2 YFSETQ. The ends lost 4 bases at V and 7 bases at J; junction bases unmatched: 14. The CDR3 is 15 amino acids. The CDR3 reads CASSTQGNPVEEQYF. The CDR3 bases are TGCGCCAGCAGCACACAGGGGAACCCGGTCGAGGAGCAGTACTTC.

This sequence joins TRBV25-1 and TRBJ1-1, with 10 bases fitting TRBD1. This CDR3 spans 14 amino acids. Germline CDR1 MGHDK, CDR2 SYGVNS. The trim removed 1 base at V and 4 bases at J, leaving 0 bases unmatched. The CDR3 DNA reads as TGTGCCAGCAGTGAATGGGACAGGGGCACTGAAGCTTTCTTT. The encoded protein is CASSEWDRGTEAFF.

CDR3: CAWSATGGLRNTIYF. The CDR3 DNA is TGTGCCTGGAGTGCAACAGGGGGCTTAAGAAACACCATATATTTT. J is TRBJ1-3 and V is TRBV30; the match to TRBD1 covers 9 bases. V shed 1 base, J shed 5 bases, and the junction held 6 bases outside the gene matches. The CDR3 is 15 amino acids. Germline V gene sequence: CDR1 GTSNPN, CDR2 SVGIG (reference sequence).

The gene calls are TRBV19 and TRBJ2-7; 8 nucleotides align to TRBD2. Unmatched junction bases numbered 8, after V lost 7 bases and J lost 3 bases. In germline, CDR1 is LNHDA, CDR2 SQIVND (reference sequence). The CDR3 sequence is 14 residues long. The CDR3 region is CASTKTSGYYEQYF. For the CDR3, the DNA is TGTGCCAGTACTAAAACTAGCGGATACTACGAGCAGTACTTC.

The chain combines TRBV6-1 with TRBJ1-6; no firm D call. Germline V CDR1 and CDR2: MNHNS, SASEGT. The CDR3 is 13 amino acids. V dropped 8 bases and J dropped 9 bases, with 14 bases sitting between them. The CDR3 coding sequence is TGTGCCAGCCATCCCCGGTCAGGTTCACCCCTCCACTTT. It codes for CASHPRSGSPLHF.

This clone was detected ten times or more. The CDR3 region has the DNA TGCGCCAGCAGTCCTCGGGGTTCTGACACTGAAGCTTTCTTT. Amino acid sequence: CASSPRGSDTEAFF. V gene TRBV5-1 combines with J gene TRBJ1-1; no definite D call. This CDR3 comprises 14 residues. Germline assignment: CDR1 SGHRS and CDR2 YFSETQ. Trimming took 5 bases from V and 3 from J, leaving 14 bases between them. Complete variable domain (other parts from reference TRBV5-1 and TRBJ1-1): KAGVTQTPRYLIKTRGQQVTLSCSPISGHRSVSWYQQTPGQGLQFLFEYFSETQRNKGNFPGRFSGRQFSNSRSEMNVSTLELGDSALYLCASSPRGSDTEAFFGQGTRLTVV.

The V and J genes are TRBV19 and TRBJ1-5, with D maybe TRBD1 (6 bases). V shed 3 bases and J shed 6 bases, with 15 bases lying between them. The CDR3 has 15 residues. Germline V CDR1 and CDR2: LNHDA, SQIVND (reference sequence). CDR3: CASSIFWDNLQPQHF. In DNA, the CDR3 is TGTGCCAGTAGTATCTTTTGGGACAATCTTCAGCCCCAGCATTTT.

The chain links TRBV18 to TRBJ2-5; D may be TRBD1 (5 bases). The germline CDR1 and CDR2 sequences are KGHSH and LQKENI. The V end was cut by 4 bases, the J end by 1 base, with 10 bases between. CDR3 length equals 14 residues. The CDR3 DNA is TGTGCCAGCTCACAGACAGTCTCCCAAGAGACCCAGTACTTC. It is translated as CASSQTVSQETQYF.

The chain is built from TRBV19 and TRBJ2-1; TRBD1 matches at 8 bases. CDR1 is LNHDA and CDR2 is SQIVND in the germline V gene (reference sequence). Trimming at V came to 4 bases and at J to 7 bases, leaving 9 bases not matched to a gene. The length of the CDR3 is 15 residues. The CDR3 sequence is CASSKDRVRSNEQFF. CDR3 DNA sequence: TGTGCCAGTAGTAAGGACAGGGTCCGGTCTAATGAGCAGTTCTTC.